What follows are 29 T cell receptor beta chains derived from one specimen sequenced in a study of blood T cell repertoires in COVID-19 (dated by TCRdb to about 2020). To prepare the library, the immunoSEQ multiplex PCR assay was applied. TCRdb mirrors the immuneACCESS table, restricted to in-frame sequences. Some clones are absent from its copies; in checked studies, under half trace to an unresolved V gene, and the reason for the others is unknown. This sample gives 110,000 to 150,000 clones in total; 78% of them show up just once. 6% of the sample belongs to the ten largest clones. Input material: PBMCs or T cells enriched from blood (not recorded which). These receptors were taken from a woman aged 50 to 60 who had recovered from COVID-19.

The chain employs TRBV5-1 and TRBJ2-2, with a tentative D call TRBD1 (5 bases). CDR1 and CDR2 from the germline V gene are SGHRS and YFSETQ. The V end was cut by 0 bases, the J end by 7 bases, with 13 bases between. CDR3 length: 15 amino acids. In DNA form, the CDR3 reads TGCGCCAGCAGCTTGGCCTCAGGGTATCGCGGGGAGCTGTTTTTT. Translation gives CASSLASGYRGELFF.

CDR3: CASSLISGEGYTF. DNA of the CDR3: TGTGCCAGCAGTTTAATCTCAGGGGAAGGCTACACCTTC. V is TRBV12-3 or TRBV12-4 and J is TRBJ1-2; D may be TRBD1 (6 bases). The CDR3 is 13 residues long. Trimming took 2 bases from V and 8 from J, leaving 12 bases between them.

The chain joins TRBV18 to TRBJ2-7; no clear D gene. Trimming shortened V by 1 base and J by 3 bases, and 7 bases separated the two germline ends. The CDR3 spans 13 residues. Germline values: CDR1 KGHSH, CDR2 LQKENI. Written as DNA, the CDR3 is TGTGCCAGCTCACCACAGTCGGGCTACGAGCAGTACTTC. Translated, it gives CASSPQSGYEQYF.

The V call is TRBV7-8, the J call TRBJ1-1; maybe TRBD1 (5 bases). Looked up from germline, CDR1 is SGHVS and CDR2 is FQNEAQ. With 1 base removed from V and 3 bases from J, the gap between germline ends came to 6 bases. This CDR3 spans 13 amino acids. The CDR3 here is CASSLVRDTEAFF. The CDR3 nucleotides are TGTGCCAGCAGCTTAGTCAGGGACACTGAAGCTTTCTTT.

This chain uses TRBV3-1 (or the pseudogene TRBV3-2) with TRBJ1-2, with D unclear. This CDR3 region has 17 residues. V lost 0 bases and J lost 5, with 19 bases in between. Germline CDR1 is LGHDT and CDR2 is YNNKEL (reference sequence). CDR3 DNA sequence: TGTGCCAGCAGCCAAGATATTCAGCAGGCGTCATATTATGGCTACACCTTC. Translating gives CASSQDIQQASYYGYTF.

The chain combines TRBV10-2 with TRBJ1-5; maybe TRBD1 (5 bases). Germline V gives CDR1 WSHSY, CDR2 SAAADI. With 11 bases removed from V and 1 base from J, the gap between germline ends came to 21 bases. The CDR3 sequence is 16 residues long. CDR3 residues: CAGITGDERSNQPQHF. CDR3 nucleotides: TGCGCCGGTATTACAGGTGACGAGAGGAGCAATCAGCCCCAGCATTTT.

CDR3 in amino acids: CASSRTDRGHGYTF. The CDR3, as DNA: TGTGCCAGCAGTAGAACCGACAGGGGGCATGGCTACACCTTC. V is TRBV6-5 and J is TRBJ1-2; 10 bases agree with TRBD1. Germline values: CDR1 MNHEY, CDR2 SVGAGI. The CDR3 totals 14 residues. J was trimmed by 6 bases and V by 5 bases; bases with no gene match: 6.

To note about this clone: Other DNA sequences of this sample code for an identical CDR3. The rearrangement uses TRBV6-5 and TRBJ1-5; D is unclear. CDR3 length equals 13 residues. Between the trimmed V and J ends, which lost 8 bases and 3 bases, there was a span of 11 bases. CDR1 and CDR2 (germline): MNHEY, SVGAGI. CDR3 sequence: CASSWALNQPQHF. The CDR3 DNA sequence: TGTGCCAGCTCGTGGGCCCTCAATCAGCCCCAGCATTTT.

V and J are TRBV27 and TRBJ2-1; possible D gene TRBD1, 5 bases. Germline V CDR1 and CDR2: MNHEY, SMNVEV (reference sequence). This CDR3 contains 13 residues. Trimming shortened V by 3 bases and J by 9 bases, and 12 bases separated the two germline ends. For the CDR3, the DNA is TGTGCCAGCAGTTTTACAGGAGTCGGTGAGCAGTTCTTC. This encodes CASSFTGVGEQFF.

The chain joins TRBV30 to TRBJ2-7, with D possibly matching TRBD1 (7 bases). CDR3 length: 15 residues. The V gene lost 2 bases and the J gene lost 2 bases, with 16 bases spanning the gap. Germline CDR1 GTSNPN, CDR2 SVGIG (reference sequence). The chain's CDR3 is CAWSSSRRGPYEQYF. Written as DNA, the CDR3 is TGTGCCTGGAGTTCTTCAAGGAGGGGGCCCTACGAGCAGTACTTC.

The chain links TRBV29-1 to TRBJ1-1; 7 bases agree with TRBD1. V lost 3 bases to trimming and J lost 9 bases; unmatched junction nucleotides: 10. This CDR3 region has 13 residues. The germline V gene has CDR1 SQVTM and CDR2 ANQGSEA. Here the CDR3 reads CSVEDPGQLKAFF. In DNA, the CDR3 is TGCAGCGTTGAGGACCCGGGACAGCTAAAAGCTTTCTTT.

The J gene is TRBJ2-1, the V gene TRBV5-4; possible D gene TRBD1, 6 bases. The CDR3 totals 15 residues. Germline lookup yields CDR1 SGHNT and CDR2 YYREEE (reference sequence). V lost 0 bases and J 5 bases, leaving 12 bases between the germline ends. For the CDR3, the DNA is TGTGCCAGCAGCTTGGGAGGGACACTCAACAATGAGCAGTTCTTC. This codes for CASSLGGTLNNEQFF.

In its sample, this clone was seen many times. V usage is TRBV5-4 and J usage is TRBJ1-2; TRBD1 is a possible D gene (6 bases). V lost 0 bases and J 2 bases, leaving 11 bases between the germline ends. Germline V gene data show CDR1 as SGHNT and CDR2 as YYREEE (reference sequence). CDR3 length: 15 residues. Written as DNA, the CDR3 is TGTGCCAGCAGCTTGGACCAGGGGCGAAACTATGGCTACACCTTC. Its translation is CASSLDQGRNYGYTF.

The rearrangement links TRBV7-6 to TRBJ2-3, with D perhaps TRBD2 (6 bases). Trimming cost V 0 bases and J 5 bases, with 9 bases left between them. The germline V gene encodes CDR1 SGHVS and CDR2 FNYEAQ. This CDR3 is built from 14 residues. The CDR3 sequence: CASSLARDGDTQYF. The CDR3 DNA is TGTGCCAGCAGCTTAGCGCGGGATGGAGATACGCAGTATTTT.

The chain has TRBV5-5 and TRBJ2-7; TRBD1 is a possible D gene (6 bases). This CDR3 has 14 amino acids. V lost 0 bases and J lost 4, with 11 bases in between. The germline V gene has CDR1 SGHKS and CDR2 YYEKEE (reference sequence). DNA of the CDR3: TGTGCCAGCAGCTTGGACAGGGAGCTATACGAGCAGTACGTC. This gives the protein CASSLDRELYEQYV.

V is TRBV7-2 and J is TRBJ1-6; the D is unclear. The CDR3 length is 16 residues. In germline, CDR1 is SGHTA, CDR2 FQGNSA. The germline V and J ends were trimmed by 2 bases and 5 bases, with 13 bases remaining between them. The CDR3 loop reads CASSLRITDDNSPLHF. The CDR3 DNA follows: TGTGCCAGCAGCTTAAGGATAACAGATGATAATTCACCCCTCCACTTT.

This rearrangement joins TRBV21-1 to TRBJ1-5. TRBV21-1 is reported as a pseudogene. The CDR3 consists of 14 residues. This CDR3 reads CASSKVQEDSPQHF. CDR3 DNA: TGTGCCAGCAGCAAAGTGCAGGAGGACTCGCCCCAGCATTTT.

The chain links TRBV7-9 to TRBJ1-2, with TRBD1 identical over 8 bases. Germline CDR1 is SEHNR and CDR2 is FQNEAQ (reference sequence). There are 14 residues in the CDR3. J was trimmed by 4 bases and V by 5 bases; bases with no gene match: 6. In nucleotides, the CDR3 is TGTGCCAGCAGCAAATCGACAGGGGTCTATGGCTACACCTTC. Its protein product is CASSKSTGVYGYTF.

The V and J genes are TRBV7-6 and TRBJ2-3; 7 positions agree with TRBD1. The germline gives CDR1 SGHVS, CDR2 FNYEAQ. The CDR3 loop spans 16 amino acids. The J segment lost 4 bases and the V segment lost 5 bases, leaving 12 bases of the junction unmatched. The CDR3 region has the DNA TGTGCCAGCAGCCGCGACTCCGCAACAGGGGCAGATACGCAGTATTTT. This gives the protein CASSRDSATGADTQYF.

The J gene is TRBJ1-2, the V gene TRBV7-9, with D possibly matching TRBD1 (6 bases). The V gene lost 5 bases and the J gene lost 8 bases, with 21 bases spanning the gap. CDR1 is SEHNR and CDR2 is FQNEAQ in the germline V gene (reference sequence). The CDR3 extends over 15 amino acids. The CDR3 DNA sequence: TGTGCCAGCAGCAGCGGGACACCGGGAGCTAGGGGCTACACCTTC. This encodes CASSSGTPGARGYTF.

The rearrangement uses TRBV25-1 and TRBJ2-2; tentative D call: TRBD1 (6 bases). Germline CDR1 MGHDK, CDR2 SYGVNS. V lost 8 bases, J lost 1 base, and 11 bases lay in between. The CDR3 runs to 14 residues. The chain's CDR3 is CASAGTLNTGELFF. DNA of the CDR3: TGTGCCAGCGCCGGGACACTGAACACCGGGGAGCTGTTTTTT.

There are many counts of this clone. This rearrangement joins TRBV7-7 to TRBJ1-6; TRBD1 matches at 9 bases. CDR3 size: 17 residues. The germline V gene has CDR1 SSHAT and CDR2 FNYEAQ (reference sequence). With 2 bases clipped from V and 4 bases from J, the junction kept 6 bases outside the gene matches. The CDR3 is CASSLSRDRDYNSPLHF. CDR3 sequence (DNA): TGTGCCAGCAGCTTATCCCGGGACAGGGATTATAATTCACCCCTCCACTTT.

The chain carries TRBV6-1 and TRBJ2-7, with 7 bases identical to TRBD2. The CDR3 covers 16 residues. Unmatched junction bases numbered 7, after V lost 2 bases and J lost 0 bases. Germline V lookup: CDR1 MNHNS, CDR2 SASEGT. The CDR3 coding sequence is TGTGCCAGCAGTGAAACCTGGGGGGGTAGCTCCTACGAGCAGTACGTC. Residues: CASSETWGGSSYEQYV.

CDR3 amino acids: CASGYTENGYTF. For the CDR3, the DNA is TGTGCTAGTGGTTATACAGAAAATGGCTACACCTTC. The V gene is TRBV12-5, the J gene TRBJ1-2; D is undetermined. Per germline, CDR1 LGHNT and CDR2 FRNRAP. The V gene lost 4 bases and the J gene lost 6 bases, with 9 bases spanning the gap. This CDR3 comprises 12 residues.

This clone appeared once. The chain couples TRBV2 to TRBJ2-2; 10 positions match TRBD1. The V gene's germline CDR1 is SNHLY and CDR2 FYNNEI. V was pared by 6 bases and J by 1 base, with 5 bases of the junction left unmatched. The CDR3 consists of 16 residues. This chain's CDR3 is CASSSRDRGNTGELFF. CDR3 DNA sequence: TGTGCCAGCAGCTCCCGGGACAGGGGGAACACCGGGGAGCTGTTTTTT.

This rearrangement joins TRBV2 to TRBJ2-7; D is perhaps TRBD1 (6 bases). The ends were cut back, 6 bases at V and 0 bases at J, with 15 bases in the middle. Germline values: CDR1 SNHLY, CDR2 FYNNEI. The CDR3 loop spans 15 amino acids. CDR3 nucleotide sequence: TGTGCCAGCAGAGAGGGACACTCGAGCTCCTACGAGCAGTACTTC. As protein: CASREGHSSSYEQYF. Looking up the rest from reference TRBV2 and TRBJ2-7 gives the full variable domain: EPEVTQTPSHQVTQMGQEVILRCVPISNHLYFYWYRQILGQKVEFLVSFYNNEISEKSEIFDDQFSVERPDGSNFTLKIRSTKLEDSAMYFCASREGHSSSYEQYFGPGTRLTVT.

The table lists this clone with a few counts. The chain has TRBV6-5 and TRBJ1-2; D is possibly TRBD1 (5 bases). The CDR3 spans 15 residues. Germline CDR1 and CDR2: MNHEY and SVGAGI. Deletions cut 5 bases from V and 4 bases from J, with 17 bases between. Here the CDR3 reads CASSQGMSNGYGYTF. In DNA, the CDR3 is TGTGCCAGCAGTCAGGGTATGAGTAACGGCTATGGCTACACCTTC.

This clone was detected a few times. The chain uses TRBV9 and TRBJ2-5; TRBD2 might be the D (6 bases). Germline V CDR1 and CDR2: SGDLS, YYNGEE. The V and J ends lost 0 bases and 5 bases respectively, with 11 bases between them. The CDR3 is made up of 14 amino acids. CDR3 protein: CASSVAGVGETQYF. The CDR3 nucleotides read TGTGCCAGCAGCGTAGCGGGGGTGGGGGAGACCCAGTACTTC.

This clone was counted a few times. The chain couples TRBV5-4 to TRBJ1-6; possibly TRBD1 for D (6 bases). This CDR3 region has 14 residues. Germline CDR1 is SGHNT and CDR2 is YYREEE (reference sequence). Trimming took 4 bases from V and 4 from J, leaving 9 bases between them. This CDR3 reads CASSVTGYNSPLHF. The DNA of the CDR3 is TGTGCCAGCAGCGTGACAGGATATAATTCACCCCTCCACTTT.